These 23 T cell receptor beta chains share one sample of origin, sequenced in a study of graft-versus-host responses after intestinal transplantation. Method: immunoSEQ multiplex PCR; TCRdb's copy keeps in-frame clones and lacks some. The sample consists of under 90,000 clones, approximately 90% of them appearing once. Their antigens remain unidentified. Specimen: unstimulated CD4+ T cells sorted from spleen or lymph node cells, collected before transplant. The source of these receptors is a human donor who was the organ donor for an intestinal transplant.

The V and J genes are TRBV11-2 and TRBJ2-7; possibly TRBD2 for D (6 bases). V dropped 5 bases and J dropped 5 bases, with 22 bases sitting between them. The CDR3 is 16 residues long. The V gene's germline CDR1 is SGHAT and CDR2 FQNNGV. The CDR3, as DNA: TGTGCCAGCAGCCCCAGACCATATACCGGGAGAAACGAGCAGTACTTC. Its protein product is CASSPRPYTGRNEQYF.

V usage is TRBV7-9 and J usage is TRBJ2-1, with TRBD2 matching over 7 bases. The CDR3 runs to 14 residues. Per germline, CDR1 SEHNR and CDR2 FQNEAQ (reference sequence). The V gene end was trimmed by 6 bases and the J gene end by 0 bases; junction bases not matched to a gene: 2. CDR3 nucleotide sequence: TGTGCCAGCAGAGGCGGGAGCTCCTACAATGAGCAGTTCTTC. Translating it yields CASRGGSSYNEQFF.

The J gene is TRBJ1-4, the V gene TRBV19; tentative D call: TRBD1 (5 bases). The germline V gene has CDR1 LNHDA and CDR2 SQIVND (reference sequence). With 10 bases removed from V and 3 bases from J, the gap between germline ends came to 18 bases. The CDR3 has 15 residues. The CDR3 spells CATLTVFGANEKLFF. CDR3 nucleotides: TGTGCCACCCTGACAGTATTCGGAGCTAATGAAAAACTGTTTTTT. The variable domain in full, completed from reference TRBV19 and TRBJ1-4, reads DGGITQSPKYLFRKEGQNVTLSCEQNLNHDAMYWYRQDPGQGLRLIYYSQIVNDFQKGDIAEGYSVSREKKESFPLTVTSAQKNPTAFYLCATLTVFGANEKLFFGSGTQLSVL.

The rearrangement uses TRBV2 and TRBJ1-2, with 7 nucleotides matching TRBD1. This CDR3 has 13 amino acids. V dropped 6 bases and J dropped 5; count of bases not matched to a gene: 6. In germline, CDR1 is SNHLY, CDR2 FYNNEI. The CDR3 loop is CASRITGVYGYTF. CDR3 nucleotides: TGTGCCAGCAGGATCACAGGGGTGTATGGCTACACCTTC. Full variable domain (rest looked up from reference TRBV2 and TRBJ1-2): EPEVTQTPSHQVTQMGQEVILRCVPISNHLYFYWYRQILGQKVEFLVSFYNNEISEKSEIFDDQFSVERPDGSNFTLKIRSTKLEDSAMYFCASRITGVYGYTFGSGTRLTVV.

The chain is built from TRBV29-1 and TRBJ2-5, with D unresolved. CDR3 length: 14 residues. With 6 bases removed from V and 4 bases from J, the gap between germline ends came to 18 bases. Looked up from germline, CDR1 is SQVTM and CDR2 is ANQGSEA. In DNA, the CDR3 is TGCAGCGTCGACCTAGACCGTCTAGGAGAGACCCAGTACTTC. It yields the protein CSVDLDRLGETQYF.

As concerns this clone: Other DNA sequences in the same sample also yield this CDR3. The chain recombines TRBV10-3 with TRBJ1-2, with TRBD1 matching 7 bases. V was clipped by 8 bases and J by 8 bases; unmatched bases: 8. This CDR3 comprises 12 residues. Germline V lookup: CDR1 ENHRY, CDR2 SYGVKD. CDR3 residues: CAIGGTAWGYTF. CDR3 DNA: TGTGCCATCGGCGGGACAGCTTGGGGCTACACCTTC.

CDR3 region: CASSKDRKTGNTIYF. The CDR3 DNA is TGTGCCAGCAGTAAGGACAGGAAAACTGGAAACACCATATATTTT. This rearrangement joins TRBV2 to TRBJ1-3; 7 nucleotides line up with TRBD1. Germline loops: CDR1 SNHLY, CDR2 FYNNEI. Trimming removed 5 bases from V and 2 bases from J; junction bases left unmatched: 6. This CDR3 has 15 residues.

This clone was found once. The chain recombines TRBV7-8 with TRBJ1-1; no clear D gene. CDR1 is SGHVS, CDR2 FQNEAQ, per germline. Trimming cost V 1 base and J 1 base, with 4 bases left between them. The CDR3 is made up of 13 amino acids. The CDR3 coding sequence is TGTGCCAGCAGCTTAGATCGGAACACTGAAGCTTTCTTT. It encodes CASSLDRNTEAFF.

This clone was counted a few times. The V gene is TRBV4-1, the J gene TRBJ1-6, with D tentatively TRBD1 (6 bases). Trimming removed 6 bases from V and 7 bases from J, with 16 bases in between. There are 15 residues in the CDR3. Germline V gene lookup returns CDR1 MGHRA and CDR2 YSYEKL. The CDR3 DNA reads as TGCGCCAGCAGTTCCAGGGGCTCAGGGAATTCACCCCTCCACTTT. This encodes CASSSRGSGNSPLHF.

This clone was counted a single time. V and J are TRBV7-6 and TRBJ1-4, with D unresolved. V lost 1 base to trimming and J lost 4 bases, with 10 bases between them. This CDR3 is built from 15 residues. CDR1 and CDR2 (germline): SGHVS, FNYEAQ. The CDR3 DNA is TGTGCCAGCAGCTTAGGGGCAGGTTTTAATGAAAAACTGTTTTTT. Translating gives CASSLGAGFNEKLFF. Together with reference TRBV7-6 and TRBJ1-4, the CDR3 gives the full variable domain: GAGVSQSPRYKVTKRGQDVALRCDPISGHVSLYWYRQALGQGPEFLTYFNYEAQQDKSGLPNDRFSAERPEGSISTLTIQRTEQRDSAMYRCASSLGAGFNEKLFFGSGTQLSVL.

The V and J genes are TRBV29-1 and TRBJ1-2; unclear D gene. The CDR3 has 14 residues. V lost 4 bases and J 5 bases, leaving 17 bases between the germline ends. Germline CDR1 and CDR2: SQVTM and ANQGSEA. CDR3 in DNA: TGCAGCGTTGCTCTACTGGGTGAGAGGTATGGCTACACCTTC. It translates to CSVALLGERYGYTF.

The CDR3 reads CASSEVGQGRPATRQYF. The DNA for the CDR3 is TGCGCCAGCAGTGAAGTAGGACAGGGTAGGCCAGCCACACGGCAGTACTTC. The chain is built from TRBV10-1 and TRBJ2-7; 8 positions match TRBD1. Germline assignment: CDR1 WNHNN and CDR2 SYGVQD (reference sequence). CDR3 length equals 17 residues. V shed 3 bases, J shed 9 bases, and the junction held 19 bases outside the gene matches.

The chain combines TRBV21-1 with TRBJ2-7; the table's D call of TRBD2 was not tested on the DNA. TRBV21-1 is described as a pseudogene. This CDR3 contains 13 residues. The CDR3 loop is CASSKVGGGEQYF. CDR3 nucleotides: TGTGCCAGCAGCAAAGTAGGGGGGGGCGAGCAGTACTTC.

This clone was detected only a few times. The chain recombines TRBV9 with TRBJ2-4; D perhaps matches TRBD2 (6 bases). Germline-derived CDR1 and CDR2 are SGDLS and YYNGEE. CDR3 length: 15 amino acids. V was trimmed by 0 bases and J by 8 bases, leaving 15 bases between them. The CDR3 DNA reads as TGTGCCAGCAGCGTAGCCCCCGGAGGGGTTGACATTCAGTACTTC. Translation: CASSVAPGGVDIQYF.

The rearrangement links TRBV5-8 to TRBJ2-5, with 9 bases matching TRBD2. Per the germline V gene, CDR1 is SGHTS and CDR2 is YDEGEE. CDR3 length: 14 residues. J gave up 4 bases and V 6 bases, and 7 bases lay outside the gene matches. The CDR3 here is CASTAGLAVETQYF. In nucleotides, the CDR3 is TGTGCCAGCACCGCGGGACTAGCTGTAGAGACCCAGTACTTC.

V and J are TRBV5-1 and TRBJ2-7, with 9 positions matching TRBD1. Per germline, CDR1 SGHRS and CDR2 YFSETQ. This CDR3 has 15 amino acids. Trimming removed 3 bases from V and 4 bases from J; junction bases left unmatched: 8. CDR3 sequence (DNA): TGCGCCAGCAGCTATAGGACAGGGGAAACATACGAGCAGTACTTC. Amino acid sequence: CASSYRTGETYEQYF.

The chain uses TRBV11-2 and TRBJ1-6, with D possibly matching TRBD1 (5 bases). This CDR3 region has 15 residues. Trimming removed 1 base from V and 9 bases from J, with 13 bases in between. Germline CDR1 and CDR2: SGHAT and FQNNGV. The CDR3 DNA is TGTGCCAGCAGCTTAGCGTGGGGGGATGTTTCACCCCTCCACTTT. Translation: CASSLAWGDVSPLHF.

V usage is TRBV25-1 and J usage is TRBJ1-1; D remains ambiguous. Germline CDR1 and CDR2: MGHDK and SYGVNS. This CDR3 has 13 amino acids. V gave up 9 bases and J gave up 1 base, with 12 bases separating them. DNA for the CDR3: TGTGCCAGTATGGCCCTTTGGAACACTGAAGCTTTCTTT. Its protein product is CASMALWNTEAFF.

The chain combines TRBV29-1 with TRBJ1-2; D may be TRBD1 (6 bases). CDR3 length: 11 amino acids. V gave up 6 bases and J gave up 5 bases, with 10 bases separating them. Germline CDR1 and CDR2: SQVTM and ANQGSEA. The CDR3 sequence is CSVTGTYGYTF. The CDR3 DNA is TGCAGCGTCACCGGGACATATGGCTACACCTTC.

The rearrangement links TRBV29-1 to TRBJ2-1; 7 bases align to TRBD2. Germline trimming cut 6 bases from V and 5 bases from J; bases unmatched to any gene: 7. From germline, CDR1 is SQVTM and CDR2 ANQGSEA. The CDR3 covers 13 residues. The CDR3 is CSVSSGINNEQFF. DNA for the CDR3: TGCAGCGTCTCAAGCGGGATCAACAATGAGCAGTTCTTC.

V is TRBV5-5 and J is TRBJ1-2; unclear D gene. V was clipped by 0 bases and J by 0 bases, with 9 bases between them. CDR1 and CDR2 (germline): SGHKS, YYEKEE (reference sequence). The CDR3 runs to 15 residues. The CDR3 nucleotides read TGTGCCAGCAGCTTGGGGCAGGTAGCTAACTATGGCTACACCTTC. The encoded protein is CASSLGQVANYGYTF.

This chain links TRBV11-2 with TRBJ2-5; D is uncertain. The CDR3 has 16 amino acids. Trimming cost V 2 bases and J 5 bases, with 18 bases left between them. Germline V CDR1 and CDR2: SGHAT, FQNNGV. The CDR3 sequence: CASSLKVDARWETQYF. CDR3 in DNA: TGTGCCAGCAGCTTAAAGGTCGACGCGAGGTGGGAGACCCAGTACTTC.

This clone was detected only once. This rearrangement joins TRBV7-3 to TRBJ2-5, with a tentative D call TRBD1 (5 bases). The J call could be wrong; TRBJ2-7 is a better fit for the DNA end. Germline V gene lookup returns CDR1 SGHTA and CDR2 FQGTGA. The CDR3 is 16 residues long. The CDR3 reads CASSPASRVMSNEQYF. The CDR3 DNA sequence: TGTGCCAGCAGCCCGGCGAGCAGGGTTATGTCTAACGAGCAGTACTTC.